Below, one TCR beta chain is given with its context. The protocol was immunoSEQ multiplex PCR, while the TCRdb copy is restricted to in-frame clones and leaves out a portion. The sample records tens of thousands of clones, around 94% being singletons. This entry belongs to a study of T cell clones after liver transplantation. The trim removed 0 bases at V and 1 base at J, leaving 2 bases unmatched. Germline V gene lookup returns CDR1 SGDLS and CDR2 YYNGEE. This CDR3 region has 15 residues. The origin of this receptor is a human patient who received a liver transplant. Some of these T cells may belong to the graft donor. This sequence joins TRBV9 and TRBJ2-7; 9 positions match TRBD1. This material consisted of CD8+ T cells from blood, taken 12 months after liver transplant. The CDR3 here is CASSVGTGVSYEQYF. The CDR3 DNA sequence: TGTGCCAGCAGCGTAGGGACAGGGGTTTCCTACGAGCAGTACTTC.